This passage covers 27 T cell receptor beta chains from one sample sequenced in a study of Graves' ophthalmopathy and Graves' hyperthyroidism. The TCR beta CDR3 regions underwent amplification from RNA transcripts. In the first round, RT-PCR was carried out with HTBI primers, and a multiplex PCR formed the second round. TCRdb re-called the multiplex PCR reads through MiXCR, storing one row per CDR3 protein. The table includes more than 1,000,000 distinct CDR3 sequences, about 40% detected once. Sequencing was carried out using peripheral blood or thyroid tissue (not recorded which). Receptors originate from an adult man with Graves' hyperthyroidism.

Worth noting for this clonotype: The CDR3 end shows no conserved phenylalanine or tryptophan, and so a read error is likely. It is unclear where the CDR3 begins or ends on the DNA, so no DNA is shown, and the CDR3 is as TCRdb lists it. The V call is TRBV7-2, the J call TRBJ1-1. The CDR3 is 9 amino acids in total, end residues counted. CDR1 is SGHTA, CDR2 FQGNSA, per germline. CDR3 sequence reads: CASSVDRNS.

In its sample, this clonotype was seen many times. The chain recombines TRBV2 with TRBJ1-3; D is unclear. This CDR3 has 16 residues. The germline V gene has CDR1 SNHLY and CDR2 FYNNEI. Trimming cost V 1 base and J 0 bases, with 10 bases left between them. The chain's CDR3 is CASSEVGRSSGNTIYF. The CDR3 region has the DNA TGTGCCAGCAGTGAAGTGGGGAGAAGCTCTGGAAACACCATATATTTT.

In its sample, this clonotype was seen many times. The rearrangement joins TRBV25-1 to TRBJ1-4; TRBD1 might be the D (6 bases). The germline V and J ends were trimmed by 8 bases and 7 bases, with 20 bases remaining between them. The CDR3 is 15 amino acids. Per germline, CDR1 MGHDK and CDR2 SYGVNS. The CDR3 DNA is TGTGCCAGCGCGTCGGGGGGGGCCCCACCTGAAAAACTGTTTTTT. Amino acid sequence: CASASGGAPPEKLFF.

This clonotype was seen a handful of times. V and J are TRBV3-1 and TRBJ1-1; D not resolved. This CDR3 comprises 14 residues. Germline V gene data show CDR1 as LGHDT and CDR2 as YNNKEL (reference sequence). V was cut by 1 base and J by 2 bases, with 8 bases left in between. The CDR3 here is CASSQVQLNTEAFF. CDR3 in DNA: TGTGCCAGCAGCCAAGTACAGCTAAACACTGAAGCTTTCTTT.

The DNA of the CDR3 is TGTGCCTGGAGTAAATTGGGACAGGGGAACACTGAAGCTTTCTTT. This encodes CAWSKLGQGNTEAFF. The genes are TRBV30 and TRBJ1-1; the match to TRBD1 covers 9 bases. This CDR3 contains 15 residues. Germline V gives CDR1 GTSNPN, CDR2 SVGIG (reference sequence). With 2 bases clipped from V and 1 base from J, the junction kept 5 bases outside the gene matches.

The chain links TRBV5-8 to TRBJ1-3; D call uncertain. Germline V gene sequence: CDR1 SGHTS, CDR2 YDEGEE. The CDR3 is 15 amino acids. Trimming cost V 4 bases and J 1 base, with 12 bases left between them. Here the CDR3 reads CASSPKPASGNTIYF. In DNA, the CDR3 is TGTGCCAGCAGCCCCAAACCCGCGTCTGGAAACACCATATATTTT.

This rearrangement joins TRBV10-3 to TRBJ1-1; D is uncertain. The CDR3 length is 11 residues. Germline assignment: CDR1 ENHRY and CDR2 SYGVKD. V shed 10 bases and J shed 1 base, with 7 bases lying between them. CDR3 coding DNA: TGTGCCAGCTTCGAGAACACTGAAGCTTTCTTT. Translating it yields CASFENTEAFF.

This clonotype was seen ten or more times. The rearrangement links TRBV7-8 to TRBJ1-1; D is unclear. V dropped 5 bases and J dropped 8 bases, with 9 bases sitting between them. Germline lookup yields CDR1 SGHVS and CDR2 FQNEAQ. This CDR3 is 11 amino acids long. In nucleotides, the CDR3 is TGTGCCAGCAGCCAATATATGGAAGCTTTCTTT. It yields the protein CASSQYMEAFF.

The table lists this clonotype with many counts. The chain joins TRBV5-8 to TRBJ1-6; the D gene is possibly TRBD1 (5 bases). Germline V gene data show CDR1 as SGHTS and CDR2 as YDEGEE. The V end lost 2 bases, the J end lost 7 bases, and 10 bases lay between the germline ends. The length of the CDR3 is 14 residues. In DNA form, the CDR3 reads TGTGCCAGCAGCTTACCGGGACCAAATTCACCCCTCCACTTT. Its protein is CASSLPGPNSPLHF.

Only a few counts were recorded for this clonotype. The V and J genes are TRBV20-1 and TRBJ2-3, with D perhaps matching TRBD2 (5 bases). Germline CDR1 DFQATT, CDR2 SNEGSKA (reference sequence). This CDR3 is built from 13 residues. Trimming stripped 1 base from V and 6 bases from J, with 11 bases between. CDR3 sequence reads: CSARGPGSDTQYF. The CDR3 region has the DNA TGCAGTGCTAGAGGCCCGGGATCGGATACGCAGTATTTT.

The sample holds many counts of this clonotype. The V and J genes are TRBV5-1 and TRBJ2-5; unclear D gene. The CDR3 is 14 amino acids. Germline lookup yields CDR1 SGHRS and CDR2 YFSETQ. Trimming left V 0 bases short and J 2 bases short, with 8 bases between. CDR3 nucleotides: TGCGCCAGCAGCTTGGAGGGCAGGCAAGAGACCCAGTACTTC. Protein: CASSLEGRQETQYF.

This clonotype has only one observation. At one end, the junction sequence differs from germline, possibly due to a read error. The chain has TRBV5-5 and TRBJ1-5, with D uncertain. Germline-derived CDR1 and CDR2 are SGHKS and YYEKEE (reference sequence). CDR3 length: 14 residues. The CDR3 reads CASSLDLDNQPQHF. The CDR3, as DNA: TGCGCCAGCAGCCTGGACTTAGACAATCAGCCCCAGCATTTT.

The chain combines TRBV19 with TRBJ1-5, with 8 bases lining up with TRBD1. The germline V gene encodes CDR1 LNHDA and CDR2 SQIVND (reference sequence). This CDR3 is built from 14 residues. Trimming cost V 6 bases and J 3 bases; bases outside gene matches: 4. The CDR3 coding sequence is TGTGCCAGTAGGCTGGACAGGGCCAATCAGCCCCAGCATTTT. The encoded protein is CASRLDRANQPQHF.

Many counts were recorded for this clonotype. The chain combines TRBV24-1 with TRBJ1-5; 8 nucleotides agree with TRBD1. Trimming cost V 9 bases and J 3 bases; bases outside gene matches: 12. The germline V gene encodes CDR1 KGHDR and CDR2 SFDVKD. The length of the CDR3 is 16 residues. The DNA for the CDR3 is TGTGCCACCCGGGAGGGACAGGCGCTACCCAATCAGCCCCAGCATTTT. It encodes CATREGQALPNQPQHF.

The chain carries TRBV7-9 and TRBJ2-7; TRBD1 matches at 9 bases. CDR1 and CDR2 (germline): SEHNR, FQNEAQ (reference sequence). The V segment lost 4 bases and the J segment 3 bases; nucleotides outside the gene matches: 7. This CDR3 has 15 residues. CDR3 in DNA: TGTGCCAGCAGCTACCAGGGACAGGGTCGCTACGAGCAGTACTTC. It yields the protein CASSYQGQGRYEQYF.

The chain carries TRBV5-1 and TRBJ2-7; 9 positions match TRBD1. The CDR3 is 15 amino acids. Germline CDR1 is SGHRS and CDR2 is YFSETQ. Trimming at V came to 4 bases and at J to 3 bases, leaving 8 bases not matched to a gene. This chain's CDR3 is CASSTGTGRLYEQYF. CDR3 sequence (DNA): TGCGCCAGCAGCACCGGGACAGGGCGGCTCTACGAGCAGTACTTC.

Ten or more counts support this clonotype. The chain employs TRBV7-8 and TRBJ1-2; D is uncertain. Germline-derived CDR1 and CDR2 are SGHVS and FQNEAQ. The CDR3 extends over 14 amino acids. Deletions cut 1 base from V and 7 bases from J, with 13 bases between. The CDR3 bases are TGTGCCAGCAGCTTAGACCTGAGCAGGTCTGGCTACACCTTC. It encodes CASSLDLSRSGYTF.

This sequence joins TRBV29-1 and TRBJ1-5; no reliable D call. This CDR3 region has 15 residues. Trimming shortened V by 0 bases and J by 2 bases, and 11 bases separated the two germline ends. Germline values: CDR1 SQVTM, CDR2 ANQGSEA. The CDR3 loop is CSVEDRGRGNQPQHF. The CDR3 DNA sequence: TGCAGCGTTGAAGATCGGGGAAGGGGCAATCAGCCCCAGCATTTT.

This chain joins TRBV7-6 and TRBJ2-2, with a tentative D call TRBD1 (5 bases). The CDR3 is 16 residues long. V was trimmed by 1 base and J by 6 bases, leaving 15 bases between them. Germline V gene lookup returns CDR1 SGHVS and CDR2 FNYEAQ. The CDR3 loop is CASSLGTPVDAGELFF. CDR3 coding DNA: TGTGCCAGCAGCTTAGGGACACCTGTTGATGCCGGGGAGCTGTTTTTT.

The genes are TRBV12-3 or TRBV12-4 and TRBJ2-6; 9 bases match TRBD1. V trimming: 6 bases; J trimming: 4 bases; junction bases outside the gene matches: 7. The CDR3 sequence is 16 residues long. The CDR3 loop reads CASRKTGGAGANVLTF. As DNA, the CDR3 is TGTGCCAGCAGGAAGACAGGGGGAGCCGGGGCCAACGTCCTGACTTTC.

This clonotype was found many times. V is TRBV2 and J is TRBJ2-2, with D unresolved. Germline lookup yields CDR1 SNHLY and CDR2 FYNNEI. The CDR3 loop spans 16 amino acids. V gave up 2 bases and J gave up 1 base, with 11 bases separating them. The CDR3 DNA reads TGTGCCAGCAGTGAACTGTACCCTATGAACACCGGGGAGCTGTTTTTT. Its translation is CASSELYPMNTGELFF.

This clonotype was found a few times. CDR3 nucleotides: TGTGCCAGCAGCTTAATGGCCCTTACCGGGACAGCGACCCAGGCGTCCTACGAGCAGTACTTC. Translation: CASSLMALTGTATQASYEQYF. The rearrangement uses TRBV7-2 and TRBJ2-7; TRBD1 aligns across 7 bases. V trimming: 2 bases; J trimming: 1 base; junction bases outside the gene matches: 23. Germline V gene lookup returns CDR1 SGHTA and CDR2 FQGNSA. CDR3 size: 21 residues.

The rearrangement joins TRBV24-1 to TRBJ2-1; 8 bases agree with TRBD1. Germline V CDR1 and CDR2: KGHDR, SFDVKD. The V segment lost 4 bases and the J segment 9 bases; nucleotides outside the gene matches: 10. The CDR3 sequence is 15 residues long. CDR3 DNA sequence: TGTGCCACCAGTGAACCCAGACAGGGGTCGGGTGAGCAGTTCTTC. It translates to CATSEPRQGSGEQFF.

This clonotype came up many times. This chain uses TRBV10-3 with TRBJ1-5; a possible D gene is TRBD1 (5 bases). Germline CDR1 ENHRY, CDR2 SYGVKD. Trimming removed 3 bases at V and 5 bases at J, with 11 bases between. This CDR3 spans 14 amino acids. CDR3 DNA: TGTGCCATCAGTGATGGACAAGATCATCAGCCCCAGCATTTT. This gives the protein CAISDGQDHQPQHF.

A few counts support this clonotype. The chain recombines TRBV6-2 or TRBV6-3 with TRBJ2-1; D call uncertain. V was shortened by 5 bases and J by 0 bases, with 17 bases between the two germline ends. Germline CDR1 MNHEY, CDR2 SVGEGT. The CDR3 runs 17 residues. The chain's CDR3 is CASSLTNLWGSYNEQFF. The CDR3 DNA sequence: TGTGCCAGCAGTCTTACCAACCTTTGGGGCTCCTACAATGAGCAGTTCTTC.

This clonotype turned up a few times. The chain employs TRBV10-2 and TRBJ2-7, with 9 bases lining up with TRBD2. The germline V gene has CDR1 WSHSY and CDR2 SAAADI. J lost 2 bases, V lost 4 bases, and 6 bases had no gene match. This CDR3 spans 15 amino acids. The CDR3: CASSAGLANTYEQYF. Here the CDR3 DNA reads TGCGCCAGCAGTGCCGGACTAGCGAATACCTACGAGCAGTACTTC.

This clonotype was observed a handful of times. The genes are TRBV10-3 and TRBJ1-5, with 8 bases aligning to TRBD1. Germline CDR1 reads ENHRY; CDR2 reads SYGVKD. The CDR3 is 15 amino acids. With V trimmed by 10 bases and J by 7 bases, 15 bases remained unmatched. DNA for the CDR3: TGTGCCAGCAGGTCTAGACGGCAGGGGGCCCAGCCCCAGCATTTT. Its translation is CASRSRRQGAQPQHF.